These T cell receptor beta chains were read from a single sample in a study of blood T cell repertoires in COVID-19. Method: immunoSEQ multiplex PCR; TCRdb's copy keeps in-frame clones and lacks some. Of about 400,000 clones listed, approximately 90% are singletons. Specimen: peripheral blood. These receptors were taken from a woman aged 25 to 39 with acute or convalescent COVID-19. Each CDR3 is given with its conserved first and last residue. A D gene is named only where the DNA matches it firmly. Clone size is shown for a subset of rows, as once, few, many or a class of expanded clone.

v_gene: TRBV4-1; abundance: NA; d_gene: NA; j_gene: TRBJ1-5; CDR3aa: CASSPDAGVGSNQPQHF; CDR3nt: TGCGCCAGCAGCCCCGACGCGGGGGTAGGAAGCAATCAGCCCCAGCATTTT
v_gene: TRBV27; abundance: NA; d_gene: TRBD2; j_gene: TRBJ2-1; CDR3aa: CASSLIAGNSYNEQFF; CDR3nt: TGTGCCAGCAGTTTAATAGCGGGGAACTCCTACAATGAGCAGTTCTTC
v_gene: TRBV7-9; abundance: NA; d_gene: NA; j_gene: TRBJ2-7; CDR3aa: CASSTGGYEQYF; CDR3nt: TGTGCCAGCAGCACCGGCGGCTACGAGCAGTACTTC
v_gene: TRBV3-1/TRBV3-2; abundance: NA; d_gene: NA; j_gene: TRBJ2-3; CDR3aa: CASSQDGSLATDTQYF; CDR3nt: TGTGCCAGCAGCCAAGATGGGAGCTTAGCCACAGATACGCAGTATTTT
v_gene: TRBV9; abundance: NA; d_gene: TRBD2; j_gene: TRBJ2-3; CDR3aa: CASSPWSGGARDTQYF; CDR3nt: TGTGCCAGCAGCCCGTGGAGCGGGGGGGCCAGAGATACGCAGTATTTT
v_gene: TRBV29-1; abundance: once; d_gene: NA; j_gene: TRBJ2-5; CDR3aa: CSVDRGSETQYF; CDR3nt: TGCAGCGTTGATCGGGGAAGCGAGACCCAGTACTTC
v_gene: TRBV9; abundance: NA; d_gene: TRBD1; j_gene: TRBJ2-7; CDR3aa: CASSTSGTVDEQYF; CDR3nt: TGTGCCAGCAGCACGTCCGGGACAGTCGACGAGCAGTACTTC
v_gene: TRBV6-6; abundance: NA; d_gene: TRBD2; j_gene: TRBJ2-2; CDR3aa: CASSRTSPEASGGATGELFF; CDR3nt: TGTGCCAGCAGTCGAACTTCACCGGAGGCTAGCGGGGGGGCGACCGGGGAGCTGTTTTTT
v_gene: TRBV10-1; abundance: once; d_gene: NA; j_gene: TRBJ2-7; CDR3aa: CATLRETNYEQYF; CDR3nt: TGCGCCACCCTCCGGGAGACGAACTACGAGCAGTACTTC
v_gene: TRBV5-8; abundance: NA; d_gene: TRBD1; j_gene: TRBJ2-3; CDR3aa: CASSSGQGPTDTQYF; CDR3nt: TGTGCCAGCAGCTCCGGACAGGGCCCCACAGATACGCAGTATTTT
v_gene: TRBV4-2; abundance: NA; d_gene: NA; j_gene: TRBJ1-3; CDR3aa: CASSEPQGYSGNTIYF; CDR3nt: TGTGCCAGCAGCGAACCGCAGGGGTACTCTGGAAACACCATATATTTT
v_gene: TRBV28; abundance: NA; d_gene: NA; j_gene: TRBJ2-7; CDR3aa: CASSYRESYEQYF; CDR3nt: TGTGCCAGCAGTTACAGGGAATCCTACGAGCAGTACTTC
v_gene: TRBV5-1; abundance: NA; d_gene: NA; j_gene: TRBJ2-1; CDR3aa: CASSGRDLNEQFF; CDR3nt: TGCGCCAGCAGTGGCCGGGATTTGAATGAGCAGTTCTTC
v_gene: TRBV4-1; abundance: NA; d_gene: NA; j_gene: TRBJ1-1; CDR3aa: CASSQGGGTTEAFF; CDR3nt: TGCGCCAGCAGCCAAGGCGGGGGGACCACTGAAGCTTTCTTT
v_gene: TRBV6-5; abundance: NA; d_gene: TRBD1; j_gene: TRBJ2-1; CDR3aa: CASGQVQVEQFF; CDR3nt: TGTGCCAGCGGACAGGTACAGGTTGAGCAGTTCTTC
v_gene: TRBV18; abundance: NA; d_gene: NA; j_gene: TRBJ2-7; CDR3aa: CASSAGTSYYEQYF; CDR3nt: TGTGCCAGCTCAGCAGGGACAAGCTACTACGAGCAGTACTTC
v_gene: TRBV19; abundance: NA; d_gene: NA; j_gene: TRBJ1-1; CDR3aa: CASSPVIGHTEAFF; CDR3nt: TGTGCCAGTAGTCCGGTGATTGGGCACACTGAAGCTTTCTTT
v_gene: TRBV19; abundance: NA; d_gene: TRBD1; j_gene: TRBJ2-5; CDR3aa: CASSLWTGGEETQYF; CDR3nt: TGTGCCAGTAGTCTATGGACAGGGGGCGAAGAGACCCAGTACTTC
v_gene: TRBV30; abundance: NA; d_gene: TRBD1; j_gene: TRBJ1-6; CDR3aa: CAWSPGQGENSPLHF; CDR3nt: TGTGCCTGGAGTCCGGGACAGGGCGAAAATTCACCCCTCCACTTT
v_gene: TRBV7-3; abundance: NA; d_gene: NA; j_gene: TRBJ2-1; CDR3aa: CASSFTSYNEQFF; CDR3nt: TGTGCCAGCAGCTTTACTTCCTACAATGAGCAGTTCTTC
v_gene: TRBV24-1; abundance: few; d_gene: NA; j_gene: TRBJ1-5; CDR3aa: CATGGDRNNQPQHF; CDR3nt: TGTGCCACCGGCGGAGACAGGAACAATCAGCCCCAGCATTTT
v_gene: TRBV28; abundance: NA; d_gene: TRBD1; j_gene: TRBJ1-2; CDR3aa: CASSVDRVGGYTF; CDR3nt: TGTGCCAGCAGTGTCGACAGGGTAGGTGGCTACACCTTC
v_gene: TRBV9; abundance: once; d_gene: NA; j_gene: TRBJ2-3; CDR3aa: CASSRFEAADTQYF; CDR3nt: TGTGCCAGCAGCAGGTTCGAAGCGGCAGATACGCAGTATTTT
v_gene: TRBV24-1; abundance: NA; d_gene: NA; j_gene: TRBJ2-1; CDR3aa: CATSAFWTESYNEQFF; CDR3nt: TGTGCCACCAGTGCTTTCTGGACAGAGTCCTACAATGAGCAGTTCTTC
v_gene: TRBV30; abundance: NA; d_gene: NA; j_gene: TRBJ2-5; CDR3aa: CAWSTLLGLWGTGTQYF; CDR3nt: TGTGCCTGGAGCACGCTCTTGGGGCTGTGGGGTACGGGGACCCAGTACTTC
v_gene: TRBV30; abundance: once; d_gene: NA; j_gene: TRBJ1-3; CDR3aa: CAWGRYEVFRTVSSGNTIYF; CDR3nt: TGTGCCTGGGGGAGATACGAGGTCTTCCGGACAGTCTCGTCTGGAAACACCATATATTTT
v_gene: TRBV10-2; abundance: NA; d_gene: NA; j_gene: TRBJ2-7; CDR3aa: CASSVGRDNYEQYF; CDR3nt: TGCGCCAGCAGTGTGGGCAGGGACAACTACGAGCAGTACTTC
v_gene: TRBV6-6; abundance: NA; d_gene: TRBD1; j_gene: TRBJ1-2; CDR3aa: CASRTDRGGYGYTF; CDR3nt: TGTGCCAGCAGGACGGACAGGGGAGGCTATGGCTACACCTTT
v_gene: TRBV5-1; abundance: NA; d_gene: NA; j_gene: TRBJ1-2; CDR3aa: CASSLGSVSYGYTF; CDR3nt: TGCGCCAGCAGCTTGGGGTCAGTATCCTATGGCTACACCTTC
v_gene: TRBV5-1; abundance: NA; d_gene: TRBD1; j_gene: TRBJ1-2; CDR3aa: CASSFIQGADGYTF; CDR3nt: TGCGCCAGCAGCTTTATCCAGGGGGCAGATGGCTACACCTTC
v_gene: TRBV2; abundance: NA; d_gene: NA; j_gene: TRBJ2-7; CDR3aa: CASSEGRGSPYEQYF; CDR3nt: TGTGCCAGCAGTGAAGGGCGGGGCAGTCCCTACGAGCAGTACTTC
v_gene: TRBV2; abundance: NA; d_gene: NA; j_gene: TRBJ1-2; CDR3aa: CASSEAQGIYYGYTF; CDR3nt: TGTGCCAGCAGTGAAGCTCAGGGGATCTACTATGGCTACACCTTC
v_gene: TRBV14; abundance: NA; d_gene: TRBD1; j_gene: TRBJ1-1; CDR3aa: CASSQPQGADTEAFF; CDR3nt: TGTGCCAGCAGCCAACCACAGGGGGCGGACACTGAAGCTTTCTTT
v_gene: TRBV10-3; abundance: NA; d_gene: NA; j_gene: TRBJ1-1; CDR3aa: CAIRGARENEAFF; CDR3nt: TGTGCCATCAGGGGGGCCAGAGAGAATGAAGCTTTCTTT
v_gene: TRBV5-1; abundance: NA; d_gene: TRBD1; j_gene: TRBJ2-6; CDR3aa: CASSSDRAGANVLTF; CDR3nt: TGCGCCAGCAGCTCAGACAGGGCTGGGGCCAACGTCCTGACTTTC
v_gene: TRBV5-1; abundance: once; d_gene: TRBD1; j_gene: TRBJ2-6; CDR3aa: CATQTGSGGANVLTF; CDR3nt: TGCGCCACACAGACAGGGAGCGGAGGGGCCAACGTCCTGACTTTC
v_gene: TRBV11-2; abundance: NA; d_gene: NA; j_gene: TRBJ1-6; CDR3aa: CASSLVQKTPLHF; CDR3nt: TGTGCCAGCAGCTTAGTGCAGAAGACACCCCTCCACTTT
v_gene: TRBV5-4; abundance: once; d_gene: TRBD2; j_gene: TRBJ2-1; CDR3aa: CASSLGLAGSGLYNEQFF; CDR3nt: TGTGCCAGCAGCTTGGGACTAGCGGGGTCGGGGCTATACAATGAGCAGTTCTTC
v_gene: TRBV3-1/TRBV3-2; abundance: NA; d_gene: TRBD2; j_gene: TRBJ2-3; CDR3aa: CASSRKRGRGAGDTQYF; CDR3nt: TGTGCCAGCAGCCGAAAACGGGGGCGGGGGGCTGGAGATACGCAGTATTTT
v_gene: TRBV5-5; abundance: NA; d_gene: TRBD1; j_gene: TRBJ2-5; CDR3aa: CASSWGQAMGTQYF; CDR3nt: TGTGCCAGCAGCTGGGGACAGGCAATGGGGACCCAGTACTTC
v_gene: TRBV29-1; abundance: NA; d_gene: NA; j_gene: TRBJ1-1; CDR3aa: CSVEGPIEAFF; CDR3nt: TGCAGCGTTGAAGGGCCAATTGAAGCTTTCTTT
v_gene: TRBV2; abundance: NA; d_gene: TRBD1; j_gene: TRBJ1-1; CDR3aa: CASSPRQGNTEAFF; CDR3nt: TGTGCCAGCAGCCCCCGACAGGGGAACACTGAAGCTTTCTTT
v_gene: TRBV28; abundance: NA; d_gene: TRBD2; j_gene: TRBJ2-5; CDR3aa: CASRLGLEGRETQYF; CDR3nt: TGTGCCAGCAGACTTGGACTAGAAGGGAGAGAGACCCAGTACTTC
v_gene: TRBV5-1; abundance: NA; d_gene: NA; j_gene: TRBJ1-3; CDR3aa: CASSLPAGSGNTIYF; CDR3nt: TGCGCCAGCAGCTTGCCGGCGGGATCCGGAAACACCATATATTTT
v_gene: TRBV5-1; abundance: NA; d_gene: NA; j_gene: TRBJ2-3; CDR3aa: CASSSSLTRFTDTQYF; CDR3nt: TGCGCCAGCAGCTCCTCTTTAACCCGGTTCACAGATACGCAGTATTTT
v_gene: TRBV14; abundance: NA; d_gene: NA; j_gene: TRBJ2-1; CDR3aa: CASSQVWQDEQFF; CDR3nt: TGTGCCAGCAGCCAAGTGTGGCAGGATGAGCAGTTCTTC
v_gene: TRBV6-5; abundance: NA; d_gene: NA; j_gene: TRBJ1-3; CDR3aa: CASSSGGNTIYF; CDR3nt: TGTGCCAGCAGTTCTGGCGGAAACACCATATATTTT
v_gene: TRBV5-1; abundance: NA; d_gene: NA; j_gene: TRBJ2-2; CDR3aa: CASSLVQGNGELFF; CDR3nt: TGCGCCAGCAGCTTGGTCCAGGGGAACGGGGAGCTGTTTTTT
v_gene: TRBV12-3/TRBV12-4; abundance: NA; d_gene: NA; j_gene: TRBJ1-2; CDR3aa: CASSSGQVYGYTF; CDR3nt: TGTGCCAGCAGTTCGGGACAAGTCTATGGCTACACCTTC
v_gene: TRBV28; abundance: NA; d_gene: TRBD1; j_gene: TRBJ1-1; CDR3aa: CASSLSRGLVTEAFF; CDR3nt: TGTGCCAGCAGTTTATCTAGGGGGCTTGTGACTGAAGCTTTCTTT
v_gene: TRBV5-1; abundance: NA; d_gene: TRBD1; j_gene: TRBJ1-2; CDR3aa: CASSSGQTVNYGYTF; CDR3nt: TGCGCCAGCAGCTCGGGACAGACTGTTAACTATGGCTACACCTTC
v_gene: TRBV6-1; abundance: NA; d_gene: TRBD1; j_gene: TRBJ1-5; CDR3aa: CASSDPLSRGLFMGNQPQHF; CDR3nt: TGTGCCAGCAGTGACCCGTTGAGCAGGGGGTTATTTATGGGCAATCAGCCCCAGCATTTT
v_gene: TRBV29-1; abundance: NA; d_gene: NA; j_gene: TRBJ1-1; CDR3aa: CSVEPTTQGNTEAFF; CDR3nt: TGCAGCGTTGAACCTACCACACAGGGGAACACTGAAGCTTTCTTT